A single sample gave rise to the 30 T cell receptor beta chains below, sequenced in a study of OX40 agonist ivuxolimab in advanced cancers. Measured with immunoSEQ multiplex PCR; TCRdb has only the in-frame clones, and not every one. This sample has around 40,000 clones, with 85% found just once. The sequencing used CD4+ or CD8+ T cells sorted from blood, collected in a trial of the OX40 agonist ivuxolimab. All receptors derive from an adult with an advanced solid tumor such as melanoma, head and neck, liver or kidney cancer.

This clone ranks as medium-sized. This chain connects TRBV5-4 to TRBJ1-5, with TRBD1 matching 9 bases. V dropped 0 bases and J dropped 0; count of bases not matched to a gene: 1. The CDR3 consists of 16 residues. Germline CDR1 reads SGHNT; CDR2 reads YYREEE (reference sequence). Here the CDR3 DNA reads TGTGCCAGCAGCTTGGGGGGACAGGGTAGCAATCAGCCCCAGCATTTT. As protein: CASSLGGQGSNQPQHF.

This sequence joins TRBV9 and TRBJ2-1; D is uncertain. In germline, CDR1 is SGDLS, CDR2 YYNGEE. The CDR3 is made up of 12 amino acids. Between the trimmed V and J ends, which lost 0 bases and 10 bases, there was a span of 8 bases. In nucleotides, the CDR3 is TGTGCCAGCAGCGTAGGACCGACGGAGCAGTTCTTC. Translating it yields CASSVGPTEQFF.

The genes are TRBV10-3 and TRBJ1-1; the match to TRBD1 covers 7 bases. The germline gives CDR1 ENHRY, CDR2 SYGVKD. Unmatched junction bases numbered 8, after V lost 6 bases and J lost 7 bases. The CDR3 runs to 13 residues. The CDR3 region is CAISEDRRDEAFF. Written as DNA, the CDR3 is TGTGCCATCAGCGAGGACAGGCGGGATGAAGCTTTCTTT.

The genes are TRBV6-6 and TRBJ2-3; no reliable D call. CDR1 MNHNY and CDR2 SVGAGI come from the germline V gene (reference sequence). The CDR3 has 16 residues. Deletions cut 2 bases from V and 5 bases from J, with 17 bases between. The DNA of the CDR3 is TGTGCCAGCAGTTACCCAAGCCTGGATTTGATAGATACGCAGTATTTT. Residues: CASSYPSLDLIDTQYF.

This sequence joins TRBV5-5 and TRBJ2-3; TRBD2 aligns across 12 bases. The CDR3 is 18 residues long. Germline V gene data show CDR1 as SGHKS and CDR2 as YYEKEE (reference sequence). Trimming at V came to 0 bases and at J to 0 bases, leaving 5 bases not matched to a gene. CDR3 sequence reads: CASSLGLAGGPSTDTQYF. The CDR3 region has the DNA TGTGCCAGCAGCTTGGGGCTAGCGGGAGGGCCTAGCACAGATACGCAGTATTTT. The entire variable domain, with the rest obtained from reference TRBV5-5 and TRBJ2-3, is as follows: DAGVTQSPTHLIKTRGQQVTLRCSPISGHKSVSWYQQVLGQGPQFIFQYYEKEERGRGNFPDRFSARQFPNYSSELNVNALLLGDSALYLCASSLGLAGGPSTDTQYFGPGTRLTVL.

V and J are TRBV9 and TRBJ2-7; 11 bases are shared with TRBD1. CDR1 is SGDLS and CDR2 is YYNGEE in the germline V gene. The length of the CDR3 is 13 residues. Trimming at V came to 4 bases and at J to 5 bases, leaving 2 bases not matched to a gene. CDR3 nucleotides: TGTGCCAGCAGCTTGGACAGGGGGCACGAGCAGTACTTC. As protein: CASSLDRGHEQYF. Full variable domain (missing parts from reference TRBV9 and TRBJ2-7): DSGVTQTPKHLITATGQRVTLRCSPRSGDLSVYWYQQSLDQGLQFLIQYYNGEERAKGNILERFSAQQFPDLHSELNLSSLELGDSALYFCASSLDRGHEQYFGPGTRLTVT.

The chain recombines TRBV18 with TRBJ2-1; 10 nucleotides align to TRBD2. The trim removed 3 bases at V and 1 base at J, leaving 3 bases unmatched. Germline CDR1 reads KGHSH; CDR2 reads LQKENI. This CDR3 is 16 amino acids long. CDR3 nucleotides: TGTGCCAGCTCACCTGGGACTAGCGCTTCCTACAATGAGCAGTTCTTC. Encoded protein: CASSPGTSASYNEQFF.

The V and J genes are TRBV4-1 and TRBJ2-5; 10 bases match TRBD2. The CDR3 totals 16 residues. Losses at the gene ends were 1 base for V and 7 bases for J; bases not matched to a gene: 9. In germline, CDR1 is MGHRA, CDR2 YSYEKL. The CDR3 loop is CASSQVASGSGPTQYF. In nucleotides, the CDR3 is TGCGCCAGCAGCCAAGTGGCTAGCGGGAGCGGCCCGACCCAGTACTTC.

The V call is TRBV9, the J call TRBJ2-5; 8 bases fit TRBD2. There are 13 residues in the CDR3. V was clipped by 4 bases and J by 3 bases; unmatched bases: 2. Germline values: CDR1 SGDLS, CDR2 YYNGEE. DNA for the CDR3: TGTGCCAGCAGCTTGGGACTAGAAGAGACCCAGTACTTC. Translation: CASSLGLEETQYF.

V usage is TRBV4-1 and J usage is TRBJ1-5; D unresolved. The ends were cut back, 5 bases at V and 2 bases at J, with 13 bases in the middle. Germline loops: CDR1 MGHRA, CDR2 YSYEKL. The CDR3 has 15 residues. The DNA for the CDR3 is TGCGCCAGCAGCGAGGGCAGGCCGGGCAATCAGCCCCAGCATTTT. This translates into CASSEGRPGNQPQHF.

This chain links TRBV27 with TRBJ2-7; D call uncertain. This CDR3 spans 14 amino acids. Germline CDR1 is MNHEY and CDR2 is SMNVEV (reference sequence). The V end was cut by 4 bases, the J end by 1 base, with 11 bases between. The chain's CDR3 is CASSYLSKSYEQYF. CDR3 sequence (DNA): TGTGCCAGCAGTTACCTGAGTAAATCCTACGAGCAGTACTTC.

The genes are TRBV13 and TRBJ2-2; D possibly corresponds to TRBD2 (7 bases). V was clipped by 7 bases and J by 5 bases, with 17 bases between them. The CDR3 has 15 residues. The germline gives CDR1 PRHDT, CDR2 FYEKMQ (reference sequence). The CDR3 sequence: CASNLGGRETGELFF. CDR3 bases: TGTGCCAGCAACCTCGGGGGGCGCGAAACCGGGGAGCTGTTTTTT. Together with reference TRBV13 and TRBJ2-2, the CDR3 gives the full variable domain: AAGVIQSPRHLIKEKRETATLKCYPIPRHDTVYWYQQGPGQDPQFLISFYEKMQSDKGSIPDRFSAQQFSDYHSELNMSSLELGDSALYFCASNLGGRETGELFFGEGSRLTVL.

The chain couples TRBV29-1 to TRBJ2-2; D is unresolved. V gave up 2 bases and J gave up 8 bases, with 15 bases separating them. The CDR3 runs to 14 residues. Germline V lookup: CDR1 SQVTM, CDR2 ANQGSEA. The CDR3 DNA follows: TGCAGCGTTGAAAAGCCTCCCTTCACAGGGGAGCTGTTTTTT. As protein: CSVEKPPFTGELFF.

This CDR3 reads CASSFVSRYPGETQYF. CDR3 nucleotides: TGTGCCAGCAGCTTCGTTTCTCGCTACCCGGGGGAGACCCAGTACTTC. The rearrangement uses TRBV11-2 and TRBJ2-5; D is possibly TRBD2 (5 bases). V lost 3 bases and J lost 5, with 19 bases in between. This CDR3 comprises 16 residues. CDR1 and CDR2 (germline): SGHAT, FQNNGV.

The V and J genes are TRBV6-5 and TRBJ2-7; 8 bases are shared with TRBD2. V shed 8 bases and J 2 bases; nucleotides not matched to a gene: 2. Germline CDR1 and CDR2: MNHEY and SVGAGI. There are 12 residues in the CDR3. This CDR3 reads CASRRGAYEQYF. The DNA for the CDR3 is TGTGCCAGCCGGCGGGGGGCCTACGAGCAGTACTTC.

This clone was detected a few times. This chain connects TRBV29-1 to TRBJ2-1; TRBD2 matches 11 bases. CDR3 size: 13 residues. Germline CDR1 reads SQVTM; CDR2 reads ANQGSEA. With 4 bases clipped from V and 12 bases from J, the junction kept 8 bases outside the gene matches. The CDR3 bases are TGCAGCGTTGCGACTAGCGGGGTGTTAGGGCAGTTCTTC. As protein: CSVATSGVLGQFF.

This clone was seen only a few times. The chain carries TRBV14 and TRBJ1-1; D unclear. The CDR3 consists of 13 residues. V was pared by 4 bases and J by 3 bases, with 9 bases between. The germline CDR1 and CDR2 sequences are SGHDN and FVKESK. In nucleotides, the CDR3 is TGTGCCAGCAGCCCGGGAGTGTACACTGAAGCTTTCTTT. Its translation is CASSPGVYTEAFF.

The J gene is TRBJ2-3, the V gene TRBV28, with TRBD1 identical over 7 bases. There are 13 residues in the CDR3. Trimming at V came to 6 bases and at J to 13 bases, leaving 13 bases not matched to a gene. CDR1 and CDR2 (germline): MDHEN, SYDVKM. CDR3 nucleotides: TGTGCCAGCAGGACAGGGAAGGTGCTAAACAAGTATTTT. As protein: CASRTGKVLNKYF.

The chain couples TRBV4-2 to TRBJ2-4; TRBD2 is a possible D gene (5 bases). Germline CDR1 reads LGHNA; CDR2 reads YNFKEQ. The CDR3 has 15 residues. V was shortened by 1 base and J by 1 base, with 8 bases between the two germline ends. The CDR3 reads CASSQGRGAKNIQYF. CDR3 bases: TGTGCCAGCAGCCAAGGGAGAGGGGCCAAAAACATTCAGTACTTC.

This clone was found once. V is TRBV19 and J is TRBJ1-5; tentative D call: TRBD1 (5 bases). Trimming removed 6 bases from V and 7 bases from J, with 22 bases in between. The CDR3 sequence is 16 residues long. The V gene's germline CDR1 is LNHDA and CDR2 SQIVND (reference sequence). CDR3 in DNA: TGTGCCAGTAGCCTACGGTTCAGGGAGGTGGGCCAGCCCCAGCATTTT. Protein: CASSLRFREVGQPQHF.

The chain links TRBV19 to TRBJ2-1; tentatively, D is TRBD1 or TRBD2 (5 bases each). This CDR3 region has 15 residues. Germline CDR1 reads LNHDA; CDR2 reads SQIVND (reference sequence). V was trimmed by 5 bases and J by 8 bases, leaving 19 bases between them. The CDR3 DNA reads TGTGCCAGTAGTCCAAGATGGGACCGGCGCGATGAGCAGTTCTTC. Amino acids: CASSPRWDRRDEQFF.

This chain uses TRBV4-3 with TRBJ2-1; D remains unclear. This CDR3 is 15 amino acids long. Germline V lookup: CDR1 LGHNA, CDR2 YSLEER. The V and J ends lost 3 bases and 2 bases respectively, with 11 bases between them. As DNA, the CDR3 is TGCGCCAGCAGCCAGGGCAGTCCAACCTACAATGAGCAGTTCTTC. It translates to CASSQGSPTYNEQFF.

This clone has only a few counts. The chain joins TRBV5-1 to TRBJ2-5; D might be TRBD2 (6 bases). Per the germline V gene, CDR1 is SGHRS and CDR2 is YFSETQ. This CDR3 is built from 14 residues. Trimming removed 4 bases at V and 8 bases at J, with 18 bases between. The CDR3 DNA reads TGCGCCAGCAGCCCGGGACTCCAGCCCAGTACCCAGTACTTC. Translated: CASSPGLQPSTQYF.

Note on this clone: Just one base apart from a much larger clone, this may be a read error. Other nucleotide sequences from this sample produce the same CDR3. The rearrangement links TRBV7-2 to TRBJ2-5, with a possible D match to TRBD1 (5 bases). The DNA end favors TRBJ2-7, so the J call may be wrong. The germline CDR1 and CDR2 sequences are SGHTA and FQGNSA. CDR3 length equals 12 residues. CDR3 amino acids: CASSLGRGEQYF. The DNA for the CDR3 is TGTGCCAGCAGCTTAGGAAGGGGCGAGCAGTACTTC.

This rearrangement joins TRBV6-1 to TRBJ1-3, with D unclear. The germline gives CDR1 MNHNS, CDR2 SASEGT. The CDR3 is made up of 13 amino acids. V was cut by 6 bases and J by 0 bases, with 6 bases left in between. In DNA, the CDR3 is TGTGCCAGCAGACGGAACTCTGGAAACACCATATATTTT. This gives the protein CASRRNSGNTIYF.

This clone was detected only a few times. The chain joins TRBV7-3 to TRBJ2-5, with TRBD2 matching over 8 bases. Per the germline V gene, CDR1 is SGHTA and CDR2 is FQGTGA. J gave up 4 bases and V 5 bases, and 12 bases lay outside the gene matches. There are 16 residues in the CDR3. For the CDR3, the DNA is TGTGCCAGCAGCAAAAATAGCGGGAACTTGCGAGAGACCCAGTACTTC. Its protein product is CASSKNSGNLRETQYF.

The CDR3 nucleotides are TGTGCCAGCAGAGGGGACAGCCTGGGCGAGCAGTACTTC. Translated, it gives CASRGDSLGEQYF. J is TRBJ2-7 and V is TRBV2; 7 bases align to TRBD1. The length of the CDR3 is 13 residues. The ends lost 6 bases at V and 6 bases at J; junction bases unmatched: 8. Per the germline V gene, CDR1 is SNHLY and CDR2 is FYNNEI.

In its sample, this clone was seen once. The chain uses TRBV11-2 and TRBJ1-1, with 7 nucleotides matching TRBD1. This CDR3 is built from 14 residues. CDR1 is SGHAT and CDR2 is FQNNGV in the germline V gene. V trimming: 4 bases; J trimming: 8 bases; junction bases outside the gene matches: 10. The CDR3 DNA is TGTGCCAGCAGCTACACGACGACAGGGACCGAAGCTTTCTTT. Protein: CASSYTTTGTEAFF.

CDR3 DNA: TGCGCCAGCAGCCCGGCATTAACCCTCTACACCGGGGAGCTGTTTTTT. It codes for CASSPALTLYTGELFF. The chain joins TRBV4-3 to TRBJ2-2; D is undetermined. V gave up 4 bases and J gave up 3 bases, with 15 bases separating them. The CDR3 consists of 16 residues. The germline V gene has CDR1 LGHNA and CDR2 YSLEER.

This chain uses TRBV15 with TRBJ1-2; D is ambiguous. Between the trimmed V and J ends, which lost 0 bases and 4 bases, there was a span of 12 bases. Germline lookup yields CDR1 LNHNV and CDR2 YYDKDF (reference sequence). The CDR3 covers 15 residues. The CDR3 loop reads CATSRDKRAGYGYTF. In DNA form, the CDR3 reads TGTGCCACCAGCAGAGATAAAAGGGCGGGCTATGGCTACACCTTC.